What follows describes a single TCR beta chain. What it recognizes is unknown. Unstimulated Tregs (CD4+CD25+CD127-) and CD4+CD25- non-Tregs were sorted from PBMCs. The sample originates from a study of Tregs in tolerant kidney transplant recipients. Findings and limits, study-wide: Tregs expanded with activated donor B cells seemed most donor-specific. No direct test of biological reproducibility was done here. For some patients, primers changed over time, blocking nucleotide-level comparison.

Using immunoSEQ multiplex PCR, the repertoire was profiled, and TCRdb retains in-frame clones only, with some absent. Here the sample spans some 70,000 clones, 80% to 95% being singletons. J was trimmed by 10 bases and V by 4 bases; bases with no gene match: 5. CDR3 length: 12 residues. The germline CDR1 and CDR2 sequences are SGHDT and YYEEEE. This sequence originates from a human donor who received a combined kidney and bone marrow transplant. The sample was CD8+ T cells from blood, taken before the transplant. The rearrangement uses TRBV5-6 and TRBJ2-3, with 8 bases matching TRBD2. The CDR3 region is CASSPTGLAQYF. The CDR3 DNA reads as TGTGCCAGCAGCCCCACGGGACTAGCGCAGTATTTT.